This TCR beta chain was profiled in a study of yellow fever vaccine responses in identical twins. Study conclusions and caveats: As reported, the vaccine T cell response of twins seemed partly convergent and partly personalized.

V was shortened by 3 bases and J by 4 bases, with 17 bases between the two germline ends. The CDR3 extends over 16 amino acids. The germline V gene has CDR1 SGHAT and CDR2 FQDESV (reference sequence). A single record per CDR3 protein comes from TCRdb applying MiXCR to the RT-PCR reads. The data contain over 15,000 distinct CDR3 sequences, 80% to 85% of them singletons. Points on this clonotype: Its antigen is currently unknown.

This sample comprised T cells from blood (PBMCs), unsorted or a sorted subset (not recorded which), obtained before or after yellow fever vaccination (not recorded which). This clonotype was sampled from a woman between 18 and 29 years old who received the yellow fever vaccine. The rearrangement uses TRBV11-1 and TRBJ2-3; a weak D match, TRBD2 (7 bases). The CDR3 sequence is CASSFLSGGRADTQYF. The CDR3, as DNA: TGTGCCAGCAGCTTTCTCTCGGGGGGCCGGGCAGATACGCAGTATTTT. Full variable domain (rest looked up from reference TRBV11-1 and TRBJ2-3): EAEVAQSPRYKITEKSQAVAFWCDPISGHATLYWYRQILGQGPELLVQFQDESVVDDSQLPKDRFSAERLKGVDSTLKIQPAELGDSAMYLCASSFLSGGRADTQYFGPGTRLTVL.